This record covers a single TCR beta chain. The data were taken from a study of blood T cells in healthy people across ages. CDR1 and CDR2 (germline): SQVTM, ANQGSEA. The V segment lost 7 bases and the J segment 6 bases; nucleotides outside the gene matches: 3. The CDR3 has 11 residues. Using a J-beta primer mix together with a sample-barcoded 5' primer, a second PCR was run for roughly 7 to 11 cycles. TCRdb itself ran the 5' RACE reads through MiXCR, one entry per CDR3 protein. The sample has roughly 1.9 million distinct CDR3 sequences, approximately 39% seen once; the top ten hold 20% to 25%. The sequence was collected from a human donor in good health. Sequencing input: blood. The V call is TRBV29-1, the J call TRBJ1-2, with 9 bases matching TRBD1. The CDR3 DNA sequence: TGCAGCGCCTGGACAGGGGATGGCTACACCTTC. This sequence encodes CSAWTGDGYTF.